Shown below are 22 T cell receptor beta chains from a single sample sequenced in a study of early T cells in non-severe SARS-CoV-2 infection. In TCRdb, the 5' RACE reads were re-called with MiXCR into one record per CDR3 protein. The sample lists around 98,000 distinct CDR3 sequences, roughly 11% seen once, with 4% to 5.5% in the top ten. The sequenced sample was whole blood. These receptors were taken from an adult who was a healthcare worker with PCR-confirmed SARS-CoV-2 infection or an uninfected control (not recorded which).

The chain uses TRBV18 and TRBJ1-6; tentative D call: TRBD1 (5 bases). This CDR3 spans 14 amino acids. Trimming took off 1 base at V and 7 bases at J, with 8 bases between the two ends. Germline V CDR1 and CDR2: KGHSH, LQKENI. CDR3 coding DNA: TGTGCCAGCTCACCACGCAGGGAGAATTCACCCCTCCACTTT. Amino acid sequence: CASSPRRENSPLHF.

A few counts support this clonotype. V usage is TRBV19 and J usage is TRBJ1-5; D is uncertain. CDR3 size: 16 residues. With 4 bases removed from V and 5 bases from J, the gap between germline ends came to 18 bases. Germline values: CDR1 LNHDA, CDR2 SQIVND (reference sequence). The CDR3 bases are TGTGCCAGTAGTACGCCCGGGTCTATGTGGGATCAGCCCCAGCATTTT. Amino acids: CASSTPGSMWDQPQHF. Full variable domain (rest looked up from reference TRBV19 and TRBJ1-5): DGGITQSPKYLFRKEGQNVTLSCEQNLNHDAMYWYRQDPGQGLRLIYYSQIVNDFQKGDIAEGYSVSREKKESFPLTVTSAQKNPTAFYLCASSTPGSMWDQPQHFGDGTRLSIL.

CDR3 in amino acids: CSTGTGANTGELFF. CDR3 DNA sequence: TGCAGCACCGGGACTGGCGCGAACACCGGGGAGCTGTTTTTT. The chain combines TRBV29-1 with TRBJ2-2; a possible D gene is TRBD2 (6 bases). The CDR3 covers 14 residues. Germline-derived CDR1 and CDR2 are SQVTM and ANQGSEA. V lost 8 bases and J 0 bases, leaving 13 bases between the germline ends.

This clonotype was detected only a few times. V usage is TRBV12-3 or TRBV12-4 and J usage is TRBJ2-1; 9 bases match TRBD2. With V trimmed by 4 bases and J by 5 bases, 9 bases remained unmatched. The CDR3 spans 16 residues. The CDR3 loop is CASSWGATSGNNEQFF. CDR3 DNA: TGTGCCAGCAGTTGGGGTGCGACTAGCGGAAACAATGAGCAGTTCTTC.

This clonotype was detected ten times or more. The chain carries TRBV27 and TRBJ2-5; TRBD2 matches 9 bases. J gave up 4 bases and V 5 bases, and 14 bases lay outside the gene matches. CDR1 MNHEY and CDR2 SMNVEV come from the germline V gene (reference sequence). The CDR3 runs to 17 residues. CDR3 sequence: CASSLQRAGGPAETQYF. Here the CDR3 DNA reads TGTGCCAGCAGTCTCCAAAGGGCGGGAGGGCCCGCAGAGACCCAGTACTTC.

Remarks on this clonotype: One junction end disagrees with the germline gene, perhaps due to a read error. The V call is TRBV7-2, the J call TRBJ1-6; 7 bases fit TRBD1. This CDR3 is 15 amino acids long. Germline CDR1 and CDR2: SGHTA and FQGNSA. CDR3 region: CASSLAPGGNSPLHF. The DNA for the CDR3 is TGTGCCAGCAGCCTAGCGCCAGGGGGGAATTCACCCCTCCACTTT.

The chain recombines TRBV5-1 with TRBJ2-5; D possibly corresponds to TRBD1 (6 bases). CDR3 length: 14 amino acids. Germline assignment: CDR1 SGHRS and CDR2 YFSETQ. V was pared by 4 bases and J by 3 bases, with 13 bases between. The CDR3 reads CASSLQGTEETQYF. For the CDR3, the DNA is TGCGCCAGCAGCCTACAGGGAACGGAAGAGACCCAGTACTTC.

This clonotype was seen at least ten times. This chain uses TRBV5-5 with TRBJ2-7, with D perhaps assigned TRBD1 or TRBD2 (5 bases each). CDR3 size: 15 residues. Trimming stripped 2 bases from V and 4 bases from J, with 16 bases between. Germline assignment: CDR1 SGHKS and CDR2 YYEKEE (reference sequence). The CDR3 sequence is CASSFTGTGSYEQYF. The CDR3 DNA reads TGTGCCAGCAGCTTCACCGGGACGGGGTCTTACGAGCAGTACTTC. Looking up the rest from reference TRBV5-5 and TRBJ2-7 gives the full variable domain: DAGVTQSPTHLIKTRGQQVTLRCSPISGHKSVSWYQQVLGQGPQFIFQYYEKEERGRGNFPDRFSARQFPNYSSELNVNALLLGDSALYLCASSFTGTGSYEQYFGPGTRLTVT.

This clonotype was detected ten times or more. The genes are TRBV5-5 and TRBJ1-1; D not certain. V lost 3 bases and J 5 bases, leaving 11 bases between the germline ends. Per the germline V gene, CDR1 is SGHKS and CDR2 is YYEKEE (reference sequence). The CDR3 consists of 13 residues. CDR3 in amino acids: CASSSLVMTEAFF. The DNA for the CDR3 is TGTGCCAGCAGCTCCCTTGTTATGACTGAAGCTTTCTTT.

This chain uses TRBV20-1 with TRBJ1-5; TRBD1 aligns across 9 bases. CDR3 length equals 14 residues. Germline V gene lookup returns CDR1 DFQATT and CDR2 SNEGSKA (reference sequence). V lost 5 bases to trimming and J lost 4 bases; unmatched junction nucleotides: 6. The CDR3 region has the DNA TGCAGTGCTTCCGACAGGGGGAGGAATCAGCCCCAGCATTTT. Amino acid sequence: CSASDRGRNQPQHF.

This clonotype has a count of ten or more. The chain links TRBV7-3 to TRBJ2-1; possible D gene TRBD1, 6 bases. CDR1 is SGHTA and CDR2 is FQGTGA in the germline V gene. V was shortened by 5 bases and J by 9 bases, with 14 bases between the two germline ends. This CDR3 has 13 amino acids. The CDR3 DNA reads TGTGCCAGCAGCCCGTACAGGGCGGGTGAGCAGTTCTTC. This encodes CASSPYRAGEQFF.

In this sample, this clonotype turned up a few times. Here the CDR3 reads CASSLAIGTGETQYF. The CDR3 DNA follows: TGTGCCAGCAGCTTAGCGATCGGGACAGGGGAGACCCAGTACTTC. The chain carries TRBV7-2 and TRBJ2-5; 9 positions agree with TRBD1. J was trimmed by 5 bases and V by 0 bases; bases with no gene match: 4. The CDR3 consists of 15 residues. Germline V gene data show CDR1 as SGHTA and CDR2 as FQGNSA.

This clonotype was recorded at least ten times. The V call is TRBV3-1, the J call TRBJ2-7; possibly TRBD1 for D (5 bases). CDR3 length: 13 residues. Germline loops: CDR1 LGHDT, CDR2 YNNKEL (reference sequence). Trimming cost V 3 bases and J 2 bases, with 8 bases left between them. Written as DNA, the CDR3 is TGTGCCAGCAGCCATCAGGGAACCTACGAGCAGTACTTC. It encodes CASSHQGTYEQYF.

The sample holds many counts of this clonotype. The chain uses TRBV18 and TRBJ2-5; the D gene could be TRBD1 or TRBD2 (5 bases each). Germline V gene sequence: CDR1 KGHSH, CDR2 LQKENI. The CDR3 totals 15 residues. The germline V and J ends were trimmed by 3 bases and 1 base, with 12 bases remaining between them. The CDR3 sequence: CASSPLGDSQETQYF. The CDR3 coding sequence is TGTGCCAGCTCACCCCTGGGGGATAGCCAAGAGACCCAGTACTTC.

This rearrangement joins TRBV14 to TRBJ2-6; a weak D match, TRBD1 (6 bases). Germline V lookup: CDR1 SGHDN, CDR2 FVKESK. V lost 0 bases and J lost 4, with 10 bases in between. This CDR3 spans 16 amino acids. CDR3 sequence (DNA): TGTGCCAGCAGCCAAGATTGGGGGCCCGGGGCCAACGTCCTGACTTTC. Protein: CASSQDWGPGANVLTF.

V is TRBV7-9 and J is TRBJ2-7; no clear D. The ends were cut back, 5 bases at V and 4 bases at J, with 18 bases in the middle. This CDR3 region has 15 residues. CDR1 and CDR2 (germline): SEHNR, FQNEAQ (reference sequence). The CDR3 is CASSERDPANYEQYF. The CDR3 DNA reads as TGTGCCAGCAGCGAACGAGATCCGGCAAATTACGAGCAGTACTTC.

There are many counts of this clonotype. The chain combines TRBV5-5 with TRBJ2-1, with D unresolved. This CDR3 has 15 residues. Germline values: CDR1 SGHKS, CDR2 YYEKEE (reference sequence). V was clipped by 2 bases and J by 2 bases, with 11 bases between them. The CDR3 loop is CASSFRVMAYNEQFF. Written as DNA, the CDR3 is TGTGCCAGCAGCTTCCGGGTAATGGCCTACAATGAGCAGTTCTTC. The full variable domain, completed using reference TRBV5-5 and TRBJ2-1, is DAGVTQSPTHLIKTRGQQVTLRCSPISGHKSVSWYQQVLGQGPQFIFQYYEKEERGRGNFPDRFSARQFPNYSSELNVNALLLGDSALYLCASSFRVMAYNEQFFGPGTRLTVL.

The V gene is TRBV20-1, the J gene TRBJ2-5, with 8 bases matching TRBD1. The germline CDR1 and CDR2 sequences are DFQATT and SNEGSKA (reference sequence). V was pared by 5 bases and J by 3 bases, with 11 bases of the junction left unmatched. The CDR3 is 15 residues long. The CDR3 bases are TGCAGTGCTTACCCCTCGGGACAGGCGGAAGAGACCCAGTACTTC. Encoded protein: CSAYPSGQAEETQYF.

This sequence joins TRBV29-1 and TRBJ2-4; TRBD1 is a possible D gene (6 bases). V lost 2 bases and J 7 bases, leaving 12 bases between the germline ends. The CDR3 has 13 amino acids. Per germline, CDR1 SQVTM and CDR2 ANQGSEA. CDR3 region: CSVELTGFNIQYF. CDR3 DNA sequence: TGCAGCGTTGAACTCACAGGGTTCAACATTCAGTACTTC.

This clonotype was seen more than once but under ten times. The V and J genes are TRBV10-3 and TRBJ1-1, with D hard to call. CDR1 ENHRY and CDR2 SYGVKD come from the germline V gene. The V end was cut by 6 bases, the J end by 1 base, with 3 bases between. This CDR3 is 11 amino acids long. In DNA form, the CDR3 reads TGTGCCATCAGAGGGAACACTGAAGCTTTCTTT. It translates to CAIRGNTEAFF.

This clonotype occurred many times. The J gene is TRBJ2-6, the V gene TRBV24-1, with D perhaps matching TRBD2 (5 bases). Germline V lookup: CDR1 KGHDR, CDR2 SFDVKD. Trimming left V 4 bases short and J 2 bases short, with 11 bases between. The CDR3 runs 16 residues. The CDR3 spells CATSDRRVAGANVLTF. CDR3 in DNA: TGTGCCACCAGTGACCGGCGGGTAGCTGGGGCCAACGTCCTGACTTTC.

This clonotype was picked up a small number of times. The V and J genes are TRBV20-1 and TRBJ2-1, with a tentative D call TRBD2 (5 bases). CDR1 is DFQATT and CDR2 is SNEGSKA in the germline V gene (reference sequence). Trimming took off 3 bases at V and 8 bases at J, with 8 bases between the two ends. This CDR3 region has 11 residues. CDR3 region: CSASLRDEQFF. The CDR3 DNA is TGCAGTGCTAGTTTGCGGGATGAGCAGTTCTTC.